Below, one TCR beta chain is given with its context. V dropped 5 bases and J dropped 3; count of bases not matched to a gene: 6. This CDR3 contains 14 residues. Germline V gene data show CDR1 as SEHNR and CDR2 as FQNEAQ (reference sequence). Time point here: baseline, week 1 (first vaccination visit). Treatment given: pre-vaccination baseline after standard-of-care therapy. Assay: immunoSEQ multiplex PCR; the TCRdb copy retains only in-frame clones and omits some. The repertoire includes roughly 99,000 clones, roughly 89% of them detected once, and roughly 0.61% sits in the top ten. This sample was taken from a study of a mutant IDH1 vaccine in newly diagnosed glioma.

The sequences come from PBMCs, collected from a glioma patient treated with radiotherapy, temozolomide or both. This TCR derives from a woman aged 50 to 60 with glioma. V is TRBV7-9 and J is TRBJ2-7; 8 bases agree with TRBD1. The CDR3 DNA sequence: TGTGCCAGCAGCCAACAGGGGGTGTTCTACGAGCAGTACTTC. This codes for CASSQQGVFYEQYF.